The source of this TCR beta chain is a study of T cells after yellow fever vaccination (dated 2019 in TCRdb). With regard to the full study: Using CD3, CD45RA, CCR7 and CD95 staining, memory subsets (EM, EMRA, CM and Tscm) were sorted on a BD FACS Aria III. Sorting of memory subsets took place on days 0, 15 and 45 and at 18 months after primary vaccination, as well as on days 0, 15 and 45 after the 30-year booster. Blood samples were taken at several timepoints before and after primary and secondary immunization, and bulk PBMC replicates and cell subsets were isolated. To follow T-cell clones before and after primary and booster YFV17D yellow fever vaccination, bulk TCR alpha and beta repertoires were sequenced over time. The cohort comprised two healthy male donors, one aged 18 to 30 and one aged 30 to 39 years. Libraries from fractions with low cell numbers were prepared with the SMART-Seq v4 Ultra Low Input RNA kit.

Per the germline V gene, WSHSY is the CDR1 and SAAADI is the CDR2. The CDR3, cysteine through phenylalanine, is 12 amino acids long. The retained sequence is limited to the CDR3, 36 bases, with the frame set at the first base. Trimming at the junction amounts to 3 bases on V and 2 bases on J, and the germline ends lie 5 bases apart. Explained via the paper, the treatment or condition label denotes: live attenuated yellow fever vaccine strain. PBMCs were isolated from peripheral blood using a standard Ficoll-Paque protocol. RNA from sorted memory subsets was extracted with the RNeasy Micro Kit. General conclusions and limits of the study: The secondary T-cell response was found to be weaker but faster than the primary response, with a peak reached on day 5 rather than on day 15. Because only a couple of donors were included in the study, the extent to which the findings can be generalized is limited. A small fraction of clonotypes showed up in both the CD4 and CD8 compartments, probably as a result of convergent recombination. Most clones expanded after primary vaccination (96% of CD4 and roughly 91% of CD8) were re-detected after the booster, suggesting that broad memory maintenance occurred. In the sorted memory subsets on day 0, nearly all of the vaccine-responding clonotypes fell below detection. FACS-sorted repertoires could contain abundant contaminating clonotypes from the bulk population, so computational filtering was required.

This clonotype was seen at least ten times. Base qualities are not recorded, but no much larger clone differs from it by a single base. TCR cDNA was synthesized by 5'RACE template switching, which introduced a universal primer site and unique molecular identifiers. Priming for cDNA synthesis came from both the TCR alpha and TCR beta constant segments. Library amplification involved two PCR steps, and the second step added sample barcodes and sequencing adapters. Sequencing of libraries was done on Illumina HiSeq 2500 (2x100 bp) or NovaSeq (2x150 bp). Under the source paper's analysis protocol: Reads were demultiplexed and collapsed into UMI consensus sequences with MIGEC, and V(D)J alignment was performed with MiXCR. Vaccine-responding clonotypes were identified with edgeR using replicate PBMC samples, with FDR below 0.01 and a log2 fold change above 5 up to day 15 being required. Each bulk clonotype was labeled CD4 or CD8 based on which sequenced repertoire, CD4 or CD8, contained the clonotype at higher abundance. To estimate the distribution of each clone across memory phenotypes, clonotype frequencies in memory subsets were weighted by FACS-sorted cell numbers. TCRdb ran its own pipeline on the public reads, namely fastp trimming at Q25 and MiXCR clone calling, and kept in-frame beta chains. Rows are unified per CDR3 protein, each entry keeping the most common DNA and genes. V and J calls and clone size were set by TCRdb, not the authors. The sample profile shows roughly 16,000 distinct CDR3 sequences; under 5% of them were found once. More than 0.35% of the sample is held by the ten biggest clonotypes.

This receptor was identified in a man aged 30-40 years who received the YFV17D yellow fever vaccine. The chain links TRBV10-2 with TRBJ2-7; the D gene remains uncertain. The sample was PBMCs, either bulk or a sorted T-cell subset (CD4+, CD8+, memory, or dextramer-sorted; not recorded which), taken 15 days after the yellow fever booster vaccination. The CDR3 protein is CASSDNPYEQYF. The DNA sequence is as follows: TGCGCCAGCAGTGACAACCCCTACGAGCAGTACTTC.